This T cell receptor (beta chain) emerged from a study of T-cell memory formation after mild COVID-19. About the study: TCR clusters largely stayed donor specific. General study points: Chiefly within CM and EM were the contracting CD4+ clones; CD8+ ones were within EMRA. From day 15 to 85, contracting clones were balanced between CD4 and CD8, whereas later expanders leaned toward CD4+.

Points on this clonotype: What it binds is not known.

Trimming pared 3 bases from V and 3 bases from J, leaving 6 bases between. The CDR3 covers 14 residues. Germline V gene lookup returns CDR1 KGHSH and CDR2 LQKENI. TCRdb called the 5' RACE reads again in MiXCR, with one record for every CDR3 protein. Of roughly 620,000 distinct CDR3 sequences listed, approximately 19% are singletons. V is TRBV18 and J is TRBJ2-6; D not resolved. The receptor's source is an adult woman who had mild COVID-19 (a few samples of this study predate the infection). Cell type and time point are not known. Source material: PBMCs or a T cell subset sorted from them (not recorded which). In nucleotides, the CDR3 is TGTGCCAGCTCACCCAAAGGTGGGGCCAACGTCCTGACTTTC. This translates into CASSPKGGANVLTF.